These 8 T cell receptor beta chains came from one sample sequenced in a study of molecular identifiers for immune sequencing clone quantification. Each CDR3 protein gets one entry after TCRdb re-called the PCR reads with MiXCR. Of tens of thousands of distinct CDR3 sequences in the sample, 20% to 25% were seen once. Sequencing was carried out using naive CD8+ T cells from blood, with Jurkat cell RNA spiked in. Subset indicated: FACS-sorted CD8+CD4-CCR7+CD45RA+ naive T cells. Every receptor here comes from a human donor in good health. Some libraries in this study had Jurkat cell RNA spiked in.

This clonotype appeared many times. This chain connects TRBV10-2 to TRBJ1-1, with D possibly matching TRBD1 (6 bases). This CDR3 spans 15 amino acids. The V end lost 3 bases, the J end lost 4 bases, and 15 bases lay between the germline ends. Germline values: CDR1 WSHSY, CDR2 SAAADI. The DNA of the CDR3 is TGCGCCAGCAGTGAATACCGGGACACGGCCACTGAAGCTTTCTTT. Amino acids: CASSEYRDTATEAFF.

This clonotype was picked up many times. V and J are TRBV18 and TRBJ2-7, with D possibly matching TRBD1 (7 bases). The ends were cut back, 3 bases at V and 1 base at J, with 10 bases in the middle. Germline V gene sequence: CDR1 KGHSH, CDR2 LQKENI. This CDR3 region has 14 residues. The CDR3 is CASSPAGQSYEQYF. The CDR3 DNA reads TGTGCCAGCTCACCCGCGGGACAGTCCTACGAGCAGTACTTC. The full variable domain, with the rest looked up from reference TRBV18 and TRBJ2-7, is NAGVMQNPRHLVRRRGQEARLRCSPMKGHSHVYWYRQLPEEGLKFMVYLQKENIIDESGMPKERFSAEFPKEGPSILRIQQVVRGDSAAYFCASSPAGQSYEQYFGPGTRLTVT.

Worth noting for this clonotype: A much more abundant neighbour one base away suggests this may be a read error. This chain connects TRBV6-5 to TRBJ2-3; D tentatively fits TRBD1 or TRBD2 (5 bases each). CDR3 size: 14 residues. CDR1 and CDR2 from the germline V gene are MNHEY and SVGAGI. This CDR3 reads CASGYGTRTDTQYF. In nucleotides, the CDR3 is TGTGCCAGCGGTTACGGGACGCGCACAGATACGCAGTATTTT.

This clonotype appeared many times. This chain joins TRBV7-9 and TRBJ2-7; TRBD2 is a possible D gene (6 bases). Germline loops: CDR1 SEHNR, CDR2 FQNEAQ (reference sequence). The V end lost 5 bases, the J end lost 3 bases, and 17 bases lay between the germline ends. The CDR3 totals 15 residues. This chain's CDR3 is CASSPTAGGNYEQYF. Written as DNA, the CDR3 is TGTGCCAGCAGCCCCACGGCCGGGGGTAACTACGAGCAGTACTTC.

This rearrangement joins TRBV6-2 or TRBV6-3 to TRBJ1-1; a possible D gene is TRBD1 (5 bases). The germline V gene encodes CDR1 MNHEY and CDR2 SVGEGT. CDR3 size: 14 residues. Trimming cost V 3 bases and J 2 bases, with 10 bases left between them. CDR3 loop: CASSYWGDNTEAFF. The CDR3 region has the DNA TGTGCCAGCAGTTATTGGGGGGATAACACTGAAGCTTTCTTT.

This clonotype was counted at least ten times. The J gene is TRBJ2-3, the V gene TRBV6-2 or TRBV6-3, with D possibly being TRBD1 (6 bases). CDR3 length equals 16 residues. The germline gives CDR1 MNHEY, CDR2 SVGEGT. V was shortened by 4 bases and J by 4 bases, with 18 bases between the two germline ends. CDR3 in DNA: TGTGCCAGCAGTTCGATCCGGGACACAGAACCAGATACGCAGTATTTT. Translating it yields CASSSIRDTEPDTQYF.

Points on this clonotype: This may be a read error: a much more frequent sequence differs by one nucleotide. The J gene is TRBJ2-3, the V gene TRBV12-3 or TRBV12-4; 10 bases match TRBD2. This CDR3 has 17 amino acids. CDR3 sequence (DNA): TGTACCAGCAGGCCGGGACTAGCGACCTACTCCACAGATACGCAGTATTTT. Translated, it gives CTSRPGLATYSTDTQYF.

This clonotype was counted at least ten times. The chain employs TRBV4-3 and TRBJ2-5, with D unresolved. V was shortened by 0 bases and J by 1 base, with 6 bases between the two germline ends. The CDR3 is 14 amino acids. Germline V gene lookup returns CDR1 LGHNA and CDR2 YSLEER. The CDR3 sequence: CASSQDLVQETQYF. CDR3 sequence (DNA): TGCGCCAGCAGCCAAGACCTTGTCCAAGAGACCCAGTACTTC.